This T cell receptor (beta chain) was observed in a study of blood T cell repertoires in COVID-19. Study processing details: Reference gene primer amplification gave estimated nucleated cell counts. Measured with immunoSEQ multiplex PCR; TCRdb has only the in-frame clones, and not every one. V, J and clone size derive from that table, while D and trimming were established from the DNA sequence. Of hundreds of thousands of clones in the sample, around 83% are singletons; the top ten hold about 8.1%. Trimming shortened V by 0 bases and J by 4 bases, and 11 bases separated the two germline ends. CDR3 length: 15 amino acids. Germline CDR1 reads SGHRS; CDR2 reads YFSETQ.

This chain uses TRBV5-1 with TRBJ2-1, with D unresolved. The specimen sequenced was peripheral blood. This clonotype originated in a woman aged 50 to 60 with acute or convalescent COVID-19. CDR3 in DNA: TGCGCCAGCAGCTTGGTACCAACAAGTTACAATGAGCAGTTCTTC. Protein product: CASSLVPTSYNEQFF.